This entry features one T cell receptor (beta chain) sequence. This clone was observed a single time. Its antigen is currently not known. Base qualities are not recorded, but no much larger clone differs from it by a single base. From the germline V gene, CDR1 is MNHEY and CDR2 is SVGEGT. Cut back by 8 bases and 5 bases, the V and J ends lie 19 bases apart. The CDR3 contains 15 residues, cysteine and phenylalanine counted. Only the CDR3 portion is preserved as DNA: 45 bases, with reading frame beginning at the first base. This sample stems from a study of blood T cell repertoires in COVID-19 (dated by TCRdb to between 2020 and 2021). The study in broad terms: The collaborator samples originated in the United States, Italy and Spain and spanned the acute and convalescent phases of COVID-19. The dataset comprised deeply sampled blood TCRbeta repertoires from subjects exposed to, actively infected with, or recovered from COVID-19. The repertoires were released in a freely available public database meant as a resource for research on the immune response to SARS-CoV-2. Where available, HLA class I and class II types were obtained from metadata supplied by the sample provider rather than from assay-based typing. The material from the prospective study consisted of cDNA or gDNA derived from T cells, B-cell-depleted T cells, or PBMCs. The samples were drawn from the first 160 participants of the ongoing ImmuneRACE study and from more than 1,000 subjects provided by 6 global collaborators. A de-identified subject ID, COVID-19 status, age in years and sex were almost always included in the sample metadata.

Whole blood was collected in K2EDTA tubes by collaborating institutions according to the institutions' own protocols. For TCRbeta analysis, collaborators shipped samples in one of three forms: frozen whole blood, isolated PBMCs, or DNA extracted from either of those sample types. The immunoSEQ Assay, a bias-controlled multiplex PCR, was used to amplify TCRbeta CDR3 regions from genomic DNA. Per the original workflow: Nucleated cell counts per sample were estimated from amplification of reference gene primers within the assay. Sequence reads were collapsed and filtered to measure the absolute abundance of every unique TCRbeta CDR3 rearrangement. Productive Simpson clonality was computed per sample as the square root of Simpson's diversity index over productive rearrangements. As stored in TCRdb, this immuneACCESS dataset retains in-frame rearrangements with V and J assigned. A fraction of the clones does not appear; measured against another copy, unresolved V genes explain less than half of the discrepancy, and the remainder lacks a known reason. For V, J and clone size, that table is used; D and trimming come from the DNA. The sample table records around 200,000 clones; 80% to 90% of these occur just once. Around 4.9% of the sample lies in the top ten.

Paper-wide results and their limitations: How much clinical and demographic metadata was included differed by source and by participant, and the metadata was provided uncurated.

The sequenced material came from peripheral blood. Recombination connected TRBV6-2 or TRBV6-3 to TRBJ2-1; 5 matching bases give a weak D call of TRBD2. This receptor was obtained from a woman over 75 with acute or convalescent COVID-19. The CDR3 reads as follows: CASGPRVRGNNEQFF. The DNA is as follows: TGTGCCAGCGGCCCACGGGTCCGGGGAAACAATGAGCAGTTCTTC.